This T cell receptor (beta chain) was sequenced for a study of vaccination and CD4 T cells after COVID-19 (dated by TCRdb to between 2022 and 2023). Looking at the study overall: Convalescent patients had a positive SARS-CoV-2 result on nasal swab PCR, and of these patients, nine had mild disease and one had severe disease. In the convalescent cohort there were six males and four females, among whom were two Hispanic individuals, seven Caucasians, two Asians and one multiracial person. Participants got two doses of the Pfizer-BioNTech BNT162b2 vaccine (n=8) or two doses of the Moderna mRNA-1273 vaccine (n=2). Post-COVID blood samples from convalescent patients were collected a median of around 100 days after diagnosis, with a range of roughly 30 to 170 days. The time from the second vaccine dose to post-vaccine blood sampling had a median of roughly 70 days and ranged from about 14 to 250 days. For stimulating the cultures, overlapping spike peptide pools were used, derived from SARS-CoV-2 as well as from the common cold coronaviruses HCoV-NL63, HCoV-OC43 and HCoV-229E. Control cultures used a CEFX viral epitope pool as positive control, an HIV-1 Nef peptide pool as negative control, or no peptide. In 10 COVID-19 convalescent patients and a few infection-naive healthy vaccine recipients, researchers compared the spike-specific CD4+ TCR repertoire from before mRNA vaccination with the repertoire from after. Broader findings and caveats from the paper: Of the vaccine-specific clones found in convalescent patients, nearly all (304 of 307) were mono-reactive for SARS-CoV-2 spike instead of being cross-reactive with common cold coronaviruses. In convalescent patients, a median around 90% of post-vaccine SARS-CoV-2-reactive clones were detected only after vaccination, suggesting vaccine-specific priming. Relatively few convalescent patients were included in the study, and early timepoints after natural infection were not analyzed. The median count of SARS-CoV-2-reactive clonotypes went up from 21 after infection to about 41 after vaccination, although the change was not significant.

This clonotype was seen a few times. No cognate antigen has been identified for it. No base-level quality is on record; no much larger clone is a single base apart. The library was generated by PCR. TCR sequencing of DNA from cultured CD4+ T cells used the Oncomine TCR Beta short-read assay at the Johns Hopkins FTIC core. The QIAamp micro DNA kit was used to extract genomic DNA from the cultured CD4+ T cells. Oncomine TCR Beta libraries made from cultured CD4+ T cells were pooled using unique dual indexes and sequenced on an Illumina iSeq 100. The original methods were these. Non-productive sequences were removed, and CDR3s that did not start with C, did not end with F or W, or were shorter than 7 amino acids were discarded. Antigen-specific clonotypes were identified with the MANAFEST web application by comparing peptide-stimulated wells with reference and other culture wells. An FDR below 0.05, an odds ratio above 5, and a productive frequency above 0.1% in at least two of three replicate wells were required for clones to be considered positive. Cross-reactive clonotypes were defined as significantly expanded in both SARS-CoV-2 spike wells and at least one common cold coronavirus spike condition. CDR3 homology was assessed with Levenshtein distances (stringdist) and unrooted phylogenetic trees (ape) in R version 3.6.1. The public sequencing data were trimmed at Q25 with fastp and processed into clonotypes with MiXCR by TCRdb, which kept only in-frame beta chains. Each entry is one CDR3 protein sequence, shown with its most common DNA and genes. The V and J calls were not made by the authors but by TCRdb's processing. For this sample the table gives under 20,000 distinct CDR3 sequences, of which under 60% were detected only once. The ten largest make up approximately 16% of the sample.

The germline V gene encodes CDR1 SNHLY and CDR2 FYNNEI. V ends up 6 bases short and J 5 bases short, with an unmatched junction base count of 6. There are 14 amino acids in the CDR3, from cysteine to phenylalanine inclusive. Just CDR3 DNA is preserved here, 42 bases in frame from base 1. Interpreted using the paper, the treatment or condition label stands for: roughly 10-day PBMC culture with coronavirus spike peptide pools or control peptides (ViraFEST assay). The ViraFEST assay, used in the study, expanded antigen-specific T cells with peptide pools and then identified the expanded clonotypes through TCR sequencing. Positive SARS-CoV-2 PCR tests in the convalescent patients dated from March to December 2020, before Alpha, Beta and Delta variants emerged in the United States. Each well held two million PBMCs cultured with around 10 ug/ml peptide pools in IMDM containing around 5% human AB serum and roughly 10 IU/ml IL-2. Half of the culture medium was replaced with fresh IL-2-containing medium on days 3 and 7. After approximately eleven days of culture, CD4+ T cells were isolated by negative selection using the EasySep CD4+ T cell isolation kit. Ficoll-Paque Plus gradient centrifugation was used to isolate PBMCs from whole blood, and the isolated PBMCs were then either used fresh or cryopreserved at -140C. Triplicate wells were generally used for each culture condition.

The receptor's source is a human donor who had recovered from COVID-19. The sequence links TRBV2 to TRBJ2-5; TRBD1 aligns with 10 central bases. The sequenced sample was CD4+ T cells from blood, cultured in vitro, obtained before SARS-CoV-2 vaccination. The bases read TGTGCCAGCAGAGACGACAGGGGGCGGGAGACCCAGTACTTC. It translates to CASRDDRGRETQYF.